The clone carrying this TCR beta chain appeared many times. TCRdb reanalysed the 5' RACE reads using MiXCR and keeps one entry per CDR3 protein. The sample yields under 250,000 distinct CDR3 sequences, 20% to 30% seen once. This record belongs to a study of CD8 T cells in ankylosing spondylitis. The CDR3 loop spans 13 amino acids. The J segment lost 1 base and the V segment lost 8 bases, leaving 5 bases of the junction unmatched. CDR1 SQVTM and CDR2 ANQGSEA come from the germline V gene. V gene TRBV29-1 combines with J gene TRBJ2-3, with TRBD2 matching over 8 bases. The clonotype originates from a male donor with ankylosing spondylitis or in good health (not recorded which). Sequencing used blood, either unsorted or a sorted T cell fraction (not recorded which). The CDR3 DNA reads TGCAGCACCTTGACTAGCGGCACAGATACGCAGTATTTT. Its protein is CSTLTSGTDTQYF.